This T cell receptor beta chain was recorded in a study of regulatory and conventional T cells in RAG deficiency. Details on this clone: The target antigen is unknown.

Genomic DNA came from blood conventional CD4+ T cells gated CD25-low CD127-high. Assay used: immunoSEQ multiplex PCR; TCRdb lists only in-frame clones, some missing. The sample records approximately 21,000 clones, around 96% being singletons. This CDR3 comprises 13 residues. From germline, CDR1 is SGHNT and CDR2 YYREEE (reference sequence). V lost 4 bases, J lost 2 bases, and 10 bases lay in between. General observations from the study: Patient subsets had shorter CDR3s; Omenn Treg-Tconv overlap exceeded 85%. RAG-deficient patients showed markedly lower Shannon entropy and higher Simpson indices than control T-cell subsets.

These data were also reused for a study on regulatory T cells. That study reports: The primer mix had 52 TRBV and 13 TRBJ primers.

The rearrangement joins TRBV5-4 to TRBJ2-7; a possible D gene is TRBD2 (5 bases). The sample was CD25- CD4+ T cells sorted from blood. This receptor was obtained from a human donor in good health. CDR3 in amino acids: CASSNGITYEQYF. The CDR3 DNA reads TGTGCCAGCAGCAACGGGATTACCTACGAGCAGTACTTC.